This T cell receptor (beta chain) was retrieved from a study of cytomegalovirus exposure and HLA in healthy donors. Whole-study findings and limits: Researchers catalogued 164 TCR beta chains as cytomegalovirus-associated. Judged likely to be a sequencing artifact was a cluster of highly shared sequence variants. The study carried out a later analysis of TCR beta sequences. It associated some 17,000 of them with specific HLA alleles at a false discovery rate of 0.05. Cytomegalovirus status was reportedly diagnosed by the classifier with high sensitivity and specificity.

About this clone itself: As yet, its antigen is unknown.

Unmatched junction bases numbered 6, after V lost 3 bases and J lost 3 bases. This CDR3 has 15 amino acids. The V gene's germline CDR1 is LNHDA and CDR2 SQIVND (reference sequence). The PCR used 60 Vbeta and 13 Jbeta primers. This table comes from immunoSEQ multiplex PCR, and its TCRdb copy is limited to in-frame clones, with some not included. In the table there are about 190,000 clones, 80% of which are singletons. This TCR derives from a boy under 18 in good health and CMV-seronegative. The sample taken for sequencing was PBMCs. The J gene is TRBJ1-1, the V gene TRBV19, with 8 bases that match TRBD1. CDR3 DNA sequence: TGTGCCAGTAGTATCCCAGGGGGCCGGGACACTGAAGCTTTCTTT. This sequence encodes CASSIPGGRDTEAFF.